These 20 T cell receptor beta chains originate from one sample sequenced in a study of cytomegalovirus exposure and HLA in healthy donors. PCR involved 60 Vbeta and 13 Jbeta primers. Libraries were prepared by immunoSEQ multiplex PCR; TCRdb keeps only in-frame clonotypes and omits some of them. The sample holds over 150,000 clones, about four fifths seen once. The sample taken for sequencing was PBMCs. The receptors were gathered from a girl aged 5 to 17 in good health and CMV-seropositive.

This clone was recorded once. The genes are TRBV11-2 and TRBJ2-5; a weak D match, TRBD2 (5 bases). Between the trimmed V and J ends, which lost 5 bases and 5 bases, there was a span of 18 bases. Per germline, CDR1 SGHAT and CDR2 FQNNGV. CDR3 length: 15 amino acids. CDR3 amino acids: CASSPLARARETQYF. CDR3 sequence (DNA): TGTGCCAGCAGCCCACTGGCGAGGGCCCGGGAGACCCAGTACTTC.

The V and J genes are TRBV4-2 and TRBJ2-5; a weak D match, TRBD1 (5 bases). Germline CDR1 is LGHNA and CDR2 is YNFKEQ. This CDR3 comprises 14 residues. Trimming left V 1 base short and J 1 base short, with 7 bases between. CDR3 amino acids: CASSQGGGQETQYF. The CDR3 region has the DNA TGTGCCAGCAGCCAAGGGGGCGGCCAAGAGACCCAGTACTTC.

The chain uses TRBV5-1 and TRBJ1-1; 9 nucleotides match TRBD1. The junction had 9 bases not matched to a gene; V was cut back by 4 bases and J by 11 bases. There are 13 residues in the CDR3. Germline-derived CDR1 and CDR2 are SGHRS and YFSETQ. CDR3 region: CASSPMADRGAFF. CDR3 DNA sequence: TGCGCCAGCAGCCCCATGGCGGACAGGGGCGCTTTCTTT.

The CDR3 coding sequence is TGTGCCAGCAGTGAATTCGGGGAGAGCTCCTACGAGCAGTACTTC. Its translation is CASSEFGESSYEQYF. V and J are TRBV25-1 and TRBJ2-5, with D maybe TRBD2 (5 bases). The DNA end is more similar to TRBJ2-7, so the J call may be wrong. Germline V gene sequence: CDR1 MGHDK, CDR2 SYGVNS. The CDR3 is 15 amino acids.

The rearrangement uses TRBV10-1 and TRBJ1-1, with 7 positions matching TRBD1. This CDR3 contains 16 residues. J lost 5 bases, V lost 0 bases, and 9 bases had no gene match. Germline V gene sequence: CDR1 WNHNN, CDR2 SYGVQD (reference sequence). The CDR3 coding sequence is TGCGCCAGCAGTGAGTCTCGGGCAGGGGGGTGGACTGAAGCTTTCTTT. This sequence encodes CASSESRAGGWTEAFF.

The CDR3 coding sequence is TGTGCCAGCAGCTTGGAACGACTAGGCGCAGATACGCAGTATTTT. It yields the protein CASSLERLGADTQYF. The chain is built from TRBV5-4 and TRBJ2-3, with a weak D call TRBD2 (6 bases). The CDR3 spans 15 residues. Germline V gives CDR1 SGHNT, CDR2 YYREEE (reference sequence). V was trimmed by 0 bases and J by 4 bases, leaving 12 bases between them.

The J gene is TRBJ1-4, the V gene TRBV6-5; D gene uncertain. The CDR3 sequence is 16 residues long. Germline V gene data show CDR1 as MNHEY and CDR2 as SVGAGI. The V gene lost 2 bases and the J gene lost 5 bases, with 15 bases spanning the gap. The CDR3 protein is CASSYTWASGNEKLFF. The CDR3, as DNA: TGTGCCAGCAGTTACACATGGGCCAGTGGGAATGAAAAACTGTTTTTT.

The chain joins TRBV11-1 to TRBJ2-7; the match to TRBD1 covers 8 bases. J was trimmed by 6 bases and V by 5 bases; bases with no gene match: 9. Germline-derived CDR1 and CDR2 are SGHAT and FQDESV (reference sequence). This CDR3 is 14 amino acids long. The CDR3 coding sequence is TGTGCCAGCAGCCTAAGACAGGGGTTGTCCGAGCAGTACTTC. It specifies CASSLRQGLSEQYF.

The gene calls are TRBV19 and TRBJ2-3, with D possibly being TRBD1 (5 bases). The CDR3 is 13 residues long. The V end was cut by 3 bases, the J end by 7 bases, with 11 bases between. CDR1 is LNHDA, CDR2 SQIVND, per germline (reference sequence). This CDR3 is CASSIQGSNTQYF. In DNA, the CDR3 is TGTGCCAGTAGTATTCAGGGTTCTAATACGCAGTATTTT.

This chain joins TRBV6-1 and TRBJ2-3; 9 bases are a match to TRBD2. J gave up 2 bases and V 2 bases, and 8 bases lay outside the gene matches. This CDR3 contains 17 residues. Germline assignment: CDR1 MNHNS and CDR2 SASEGT. CDR3 in DNA: TGTGCCAGCAGTGAAAATTTTAGCGGGGGAAACACAGATACGCAGTATTTT. Protein product: CASSENFSGGNTDTQYF.

V usage is TRBV29-1 and J usage is TRBJ1-5; D perhaps matches TRBD1 (5 bases). The CDR3 runs to 13 residues. The germline CDR1 and CDR2 sequences are SQVTM and ANQGSEA. Trimming removed 6 bases from V and 5 bases from J, with 14 bases in between. Written as DNA, the CDR3 is TGCAGCGTCGCCACAGGTCCCCATCAGCCCCAGCATTTT. This codes for CSVATGPHQPQHF.

The sample holds a few counts of this clone. The rearrangement links TRBV5-6 to TRBJ1-1, with D perhaps matching TRBD1 (5 bases). Trimming stripped 0 bases from V and 1 base from J, with 7 bases between. This CDR3 region has 14 residues. Germline V gene data show CDR1 as SGHDT and CDR2 as YYEEEE. The CDR3 coding sequence is TGTGCCAGCAGCTTGGGACAGCAGAACACTGAAGCTTTCTTT. As protein: CASSLGQQNTEAFF.

This sequence joins TRBV7-8 and TRBJ2-5; 9 bases map to TRBD1. Germline V CDR1 and CDR2: SGHVS, FQNEAQ. V was clipped by 4 bases and J by 4 bases; unmatched bases: 4. The CDR3 has 14 amino acids. The CDR3 is CASSSTGGRETQYF. The CDR3 DNA is TGTGCCAGCAGCTCCACAGGGGGCAGAGAGACCCAGTACTTC.

V is TRBV7-9 and J is TRBJ2-1, with no clear D. The CDR3 is made up of 15 amino acids. Trimming cost V 5 bases and J 0 bases, with 11 bases left between them. CDR1 and CDR2 (germline): SEHNR, FQNEAQ (reference sequence). The CDR3 is CASSPPVISYNEQFF. CDR3 sequence (DNA): TGTGCCAGCAGCCCCCCAGTGATCTCCTACAATGAGCAGTTCTTC.

This clone has more than one count but fewer than ten. The chain couples TRBV6-1 to TRBJ2-5; 8 bases match TRBD1. Germline V gene data show CDR1 as MNHNS and CDR2 as SASEGT. V gave up 1 base and J gave up 5 bases; unmatched junction bases: 12. The CDR3 loop spans 17 amino acids. As DNA, the CDR3 is TGTGCCAGCAGTGAAGAAGTTGTGGGGACAGGCGGTGAGACCCAGTACTTC. This codes for CASSEEVVGTGGETQYF.

The chain combines TRBV29-1 with TRBJ2-1; 7 nucleotides match TRBD2. The V gene's germline CDR1 is SQVTM and CDR2 ANQGSEA. The V and J ends lost 2 bases and 3 bases, in that order; junction bases with no gene match: 7. The CDR3 totals 15 residues. The chain's CDR3 is CSVEIFSGFYNEQFF. In DNA form, the CDR3 reads TGCAGCGTTGAAATCTTTAGCGGGTTCTACAATGAGCAGTTCTTC.

This chain connects TRBV7-2 to TRBJ2-1, with TRBD2 matching over 7 bases. The CDR3 spans 14 residues. The V gene's germline CDR1 is SGHTA and CDR2 FQGNSA. The ends lost 4 bases at V and 7 bases at J; junction bases unmatched: 7. CDR3: CASSSRLASNEQFF. The CDR3 DNA follows: TGTGCCAGCAGCTCAAGACTAGCTTCAAATGAGCAGTTCTTC.

The chain has TRBV6-1 and TRBJ1-1, with TRBD1 as a possible D gene (6 bases). CDR1 is MNHNS and CDR2 is SASEGT in the germline V gene. The ends were cut back, 7 bases at V and 4 bases at J, with 16 bases in the middle. There are 14 residues in the CDR3. The CDR3 nucleotides read TGTGCCAGCATCCATACAGGGTTGAGCACTGAAGCTTTCTTT. This codes for CASIHTGLSTEAFF.

The CDR3 DNA reads as TGTGCCAGCGGGTCAGGGTCGTGGGATCAGCCCCAGCATTTT. Translated: CASGSGSWDQPQHF. V is TRBV6-1 and J is TRBJ1-5; tentatively, D is TRBD1 (5 bases). The germline V and J ends were trimmed by 8 bases and 5 bases, with 16 bases remaining between them. The CDR3 consists of 14 residues. CDR1 is MNHNS, CDR2 SASEGT, per germline.

This clone was counted a few times. The chain uses TRBV30 and TRBJ2-1; 9 bases line up with TRBD1. V trimming: 0 bases; J trimming: 6 bases; junction bases outside the gene matches: 6. Germline V gene lookup returns CDR1 GTSNPN and CDR2 SVGIG (reference sequence). CDR3 length: 15 residues. In DNA, the CDR3 is TGTGCCTGGAGTGTCCCAACGACAGGGGGCAATGAGCAGTTCTTC. This codes for CAWSVPTTGGNEQFF.